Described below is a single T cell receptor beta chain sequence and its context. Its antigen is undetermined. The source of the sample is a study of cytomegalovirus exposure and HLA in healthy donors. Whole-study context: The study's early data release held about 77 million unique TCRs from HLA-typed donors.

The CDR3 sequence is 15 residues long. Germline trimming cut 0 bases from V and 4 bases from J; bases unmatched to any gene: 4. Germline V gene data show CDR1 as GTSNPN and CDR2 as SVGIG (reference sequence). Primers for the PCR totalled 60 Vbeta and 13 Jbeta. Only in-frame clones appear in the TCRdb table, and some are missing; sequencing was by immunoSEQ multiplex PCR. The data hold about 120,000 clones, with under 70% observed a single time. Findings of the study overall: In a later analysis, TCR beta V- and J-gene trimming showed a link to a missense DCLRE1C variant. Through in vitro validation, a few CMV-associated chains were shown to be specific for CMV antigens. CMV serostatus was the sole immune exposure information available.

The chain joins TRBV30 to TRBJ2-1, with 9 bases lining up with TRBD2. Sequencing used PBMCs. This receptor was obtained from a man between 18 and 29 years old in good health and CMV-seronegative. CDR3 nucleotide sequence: TGTGCCTGGAGTGTTAGTAGCGGGAGATACAATGAGCAGTTCTTC. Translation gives CAWSVSSGRYNEQFF.